This TCR beta chain is from a study of blood T cells in healthy people across ages. Primers used in a second PCR of about 6 to 11 cycles were a sample-barcoded 5' primer and a J-beta primer mix. One entry per CDR3 protein, called by TCRdb with MiXCR from the 5' RACE reads. The sample carries over a million distinct CDR3 sequences, more than 40% recorded once. Germline V CDR1 and CDR2: DFQATT, SNEGSKA (reference sequence). V lost 4 bases to trimming and J lost 3 bases; unmatched junction nucleotides: 8. This CDR3 is 14 amino acids long. Material: blood. The rearrangement joins TRBV20-1 to TRBJ2-7; 8 nucleotides align to TRBD2. The clonotype was recovered from a woman in her fifties or sixties in good health. The CDR3 is CSAIGLASNYEQYF. The CDR3 region has the DNA TGCAGTGCTATTGGACTAGCCTCAAACTACGAGCAGTACTTC.